Shown below are 21 T cell receptor beta chains from a single sample sequenced in a study of CD8 T cells in ankylosing spondylitis. TCRdb re-called the 5' RACE reads with MiXCR, one entry per CDR3 protein. This sample has more than 150,000 distinct CDR3 sequences; roughly 18% occur once, and the top ten carry around 4.5%. Sequenced input: blood, either unsorted or a sorted T cell fraction (not recorded which). The receptor source for this set is a male donor aged 10 to 35 with ankylosing spondylitis or in good health (not recorded which).

The sample holds one count of this clonotype. The chain is built from TRBV3-1 and TRBJ2-5, with D perhaps assigned TRBD1 or TRBD2 (5 bases each). The CDR3 has 15 amino acids. Germline CDR1 is LGHDT and CDR2 is YNNKEL (reference sequence). V was clipped by 3 bases and J by 5 bases, with 16 bases between them. In DNA form, the CDR3 reads TGTGCCAGCAGCCACCATGGGGCCGAGGGGGAGACCCAGTACTTC. Translating it yields CASSHHGAEGETQYF.

This clonotype was recorded a few times. The rearrangement links TRBV7-2 to TRBJ2-7; no reliable D call. V gave up 4 bases and J gave up 7 bases, with 8 bases separating them. CDR1 and CDR2 (germline): SGHTA, FQGNSA. The CDR3 spans 11 residues. This CDR3 is CASSSLWEQYF. CDR3 nucleotides: TGTGCCAGCAGCTCTCTCTGGGAGCAGTACTTC.

This clonotype was picked up many times. The V call is TRBV12-3 or TRBV12-4, the J call TRBJ2-7, with D maybe TRBD2 (6 bases). V lost 2 bases and J lost 3, with 8 bases in between. The CDR3 extends over 13 amino acids. DNA of the CDR3: TGTGCCAGCAGTTTAACTAGCTTCTACGAGCAGTACTTC. This sequence encodes CASSLTSFYEQYF.

The chain has TRBV20-1 and TRBJ2-3; D possibly uses TRBD1 or TRBD2 (6 bases each). Trimming took 6 bases from V and 4 from J, leaving 14 bases between them. Germline V CDR1 and CDR2: DFQATT, SNEGSKA (reference sequence). There are 13 residues in the CDR3. The CDR3 reads CSAGASAPDTQYF. The CDR3 nucleotides read TGCAGTGCGGGGGCTAGCGCCCCAGATACGCAGTATTTT.

This chain links TRBV12-3 or TRBV12-4 with TRBJ1-5, with no clear D. Trimming took 1 base from V and 2 from J, leaving 12 bases between them. The CDR3 contains 16 residues. The CDR3 sequence: CASSLEPPEGNQPQHF. The CDR3 coding sequence is TGTGCCAGCAGTTTAGAACCTCCGGAGGGCAATCAGCCCCAGCATTTT.

On this clonotype itself: This likely comes from a read error, as the CDR3 has no conserved phenylalanine or tryptophan at its end. This chain connects TRBV20-1 to TRBJ1-2, with unresolved D. This CDR3 contains 10 residues. Germline V gene lookup returns CDR1 DFQATT and CDR2 SNEGSKA (reference sequence). CDR3 coding DNA: TGCAATCGCCTTCGGAACGGCTACACCTAC. Translating it yields CNRLRNGYTY.

The chain couples TRBV29-1 to TRBJ2-5, with D unclear. V was pared by 5 bases and J by 1 base, with 11 bases between. This CDR3 is 13 amino acids long. Germline-derived CDR1 and CDR2 are SQVTM and ANQGSEA. CDR3 bases: TGCAGCGTTCTGACCCGGGTCCAAGAGACCCAGTACTTC. Its translation is CSVLTRVQETQYF.

Of note for this clonotype: One base away lies a much larger clone, so this may be a sequencing read error. The chain employs TRBV4-1 and TRBJ2-1, with D tentatively TRBD1 (5 bases). V lost 0 bases and J 5 bases, leaving 14 bases between the germline ends. The CDR3 has 16 residues. Germline V gene sequence: CDR1 MGHRA, CDR2 YSYEKL. In nucleotides, the CDR3 is TGCGCCAGCAGCCAAGACAAGGGGTTGGGGAACAATGAGCAGTTCTTC. Translation gives CASSQDKGLGNNEQFF.

The sample holds many counts of this clonotype. The CDR3 DNA is TGCGCCAGCAGCCAAGGGCAACAGGGGGGAGAGACCCAGTACTTC. Amino acids: CASSQGQQGGETQYF. The V call is TRBV4-1, the J call TRBJ2-5; TRBD1 matches at 8 bases. The CDR3 totals 15 residues. V shed 1 base and J 4 bases; nucleotides not matched to a gene: 5. Germline lookup yields CDR1 MGHRA and CDR2 YSYEKL.

This clonotype appeared once. The chain couples TRBV20-1 to TRBJ2-1, with TRBD1 matching over 9 bases. Trimming at V came to 3 bases and at J to 5 bases, leaving 5 bases not matched to a gene. The CDR3 loop spans 14 amino acids. Germline values: CDR1 DFQATT, CDR2 SNEGSKA (reference sequence). The DNA of the CDR3 is TGCAGTGCTAGTGGGGGACAGGGAAACAATGAGCAGTTCTTC. Protein: CSASGGQGNNEQFF.

Ten or more counts support this clonotype. The genes are TRBV24-1 and TRBJ1-1; TRBD1 matches 9 bases. V shed 3 bases and J 4 bases; nucleotides not matched to a gene: 8. This CDR3 is built from 16 residues. Per germline, CDR1 KGHDR and CDR2 SFDVKD. The CDR3: CATSDRTGVSGTEAFF. CDR3 in DNA: TGTGCCACCAGTGATCGGACAGGGGTTTCGGGCACTGAAGCTTTCTTT.

This clonotype was counted between two and nine times. This clone may be a read error of a much larger clone one base away. Since the CDR3 does not end with the conserved phenylalanine or tryptophan, this likely comes from a read error. The chain recombines TRBV15 with TRBJ2-2, with D unclear. This CDR3 is 12 amino acids long. V lost 0 bases and J lost 7, with 3 bases in between. Germline loops: CDR1 LNHNV, CDR2 YYDKDF (reference sequence). CDR3 protein: CATSRENGELFS. The CDR3 DNA is TGTGCCACCAGCAGAGAAAACGGGGAGCTGTTTTCT.

This clonotype has at least ten counts. The CDR3 nucleotides are TGTGCCAGCAAGGTTACGGGCACAGATACGCAGTATTTT. Amino acid sequence: CASKVTGTDTQYF. The chain recombines TRBV7-9 with TRBJ2-3; D uncertain. V lost 7 bases and J lost 1, with 9 bases in between. The CDR3 extends over 13 amino acids. CDR1 SEHNR and CDR2 FQNEAQ come from the germline V gene (reference sequence).

The rearrangement links TRBV10-3 to TRBJ1-3; the match to TRBD1 covers 7 bases. This CDR3 region has 17 residues. The trim removed 4 bases at V and 0 bases at J, leaving 9 bases unmatched. Germline V gene lookup returns CDR1 ENHRY and CDR2 SYGVKD. The CDR3 region has the DNA TGTGCCATCAGTGGATACAGGGGCCAGAGCTCTGGAAACACCATATATTTT. Its translation: CAISGYRGQSSGNTIYF.

This clonotype was picked up many times. This sequence joins TRBV5-1 and TRBJ1-2; 7 nucleotides match TRBD1. The germline CDR1 and CDR2 sequences are SGHRS and YFSETQ. The V segment lost 4 bases and the J segment 3 bases; nucleotides outside the gene matches: 6. The CDR3 is 14 amino acids. CDR3 nucleotide sequence: TGCGCCAGCAGCCTAGACAGGGATTACTATGGCTACACCTTC. It codes for CASSLDRDYYGYTF.

This clonotype came up many times. CDR3 coding DNA: TGCGCCAGCAGCTCGAGCACTAACGACCTTGTCGCAGATACGCAGTATTTT. It encodes CASSSSTNDLVADTQYF. The V and J genes are TRBV5-1 and TRBJ2-3; D gene uncertain. Germline V CDR1 and CDR2: SGHRS, YFSETQ. The CDR3 contains 17 residues. The V and J ends lost 3 bases and 4 bases respectively, with 21 bases between them.

This clonotype was recorded at least ten times. The chain couples TRBV11-2 to TRBJ2-7, with D possibly being TRBD2 (6 bases). The CDR3 has 13 residues. V shed 1 base and J shed 4 bases, with 8 bases lying between them. CDR1 and CDR2 (germline): SGHAT, FQNNGV. The CDR3 region has the DNA TGTGCCAGCAGCTTAGCCCGGGGGTACGAGCAGTACTTC. It encodes CASSLARGYEQYF.

The sample holds one count of this clonotype. V is TRBV20-1 and J is TRBJ2-1, with TRBD2 identical over 9 bases. Per the germline V gene, CDR1 is DFQATT and CDR2 is SNEGSKA (reference sequence). This CDR3 spans 14 amino acids. J lost 6 bases, V lost 6 bases, and 9 bases had no gene match. The CDR3 region is CSAIFSGRRNEQFF. The CDR3 bases are TGCAGTGCCATCTTTAGCGGGAGACGCAATGAGCAGTTCTTC.

This clonotype was counted at least ten times. The gene calls are TRBV12-3 or TRBV12-4 and TRBJ2-5; 10 nucleotides match TRBD2. The V segment lost 6 bases and the J segment 5 bases; nucleotides outside the gene matches: 6. The CDR3 covers 14 residues. The CDR3 DNA reads TGTGCCAGCAGGCAGAGCGGGAGGGGGGAGACCCAGTACTTC. Its protein is CASRQSGRGETQYF.

V and J are TRBV20-1 and TRBJ2-2, with a possible D match to TRBD1 (5 bases). CDR1 and CDR2 (germline): DFQATT, SNEGSKA (reference sequence). Trimming took 1 base from V and 4 from J, leaving 13 bases between them. This CDR3 has 15 amino acids. The DNA for the CDR3 is TGCAGTGCTAGAGGCCTCGACAGAACCACCGGGGAGCTGTTTTTT. Translating it yields CSARGLDRTTGELFF.

This clonotype was seen a few times. The chain carries TRBV20-1 and TRBJ2-2, with a possible D match to TRBD2 (6 bases). Germline CDR1 and CDR2: DFQATT and SNEGSKA (reference sequence). This CDR3 contains 14 residues. Trimming took off 6 bases at V and 1 base at J, with 12 bases between the two ends. The CDR3 spells CSAPTSRNTGELFF. In nucleotides, the CDR3 is TGCAGTGCCCCCACTAGCAGGAACACCGGGGAGCTGTTTTTT.